Following are 26 T cell receptor beta chains from one sample sequenced in a study of blood T cell repertoires in COVID-19. TCRdb's copy holds only in-frame clones and misses some; the assay was immunoSEQ multiplex PCR. The sample lists a few thousand clones, 88% occurring once. The source material was peripheral blood. The source of these receptors is a man between 65 and 85 years old with COVID-19, enrolled during active disease.

V is TRBV19 and J is TRBJ2-3; 9 bases are shared with TRBD2. CDR1 and CDR2 (germline): LNHDA, SQIVND (reference sequence). CDR3 length: 17 amino acids. The trim removed 0 bases at V and 5 bases at J, leaving 9 bases unmatched. The CDR3, as DNA: TGTGCCAGTAGTATAGATTTTGCTAGCGGGGTCGAAGATACGCAGTATTTT. Protein: CASSIDFASGVEDTQYF.

The V and J genes are TRBV19 and TRBJ2-1; possible D gene TRBD2, 6 bases. This CDR3 has 16 residues. V was cut by 3 bases and J by 7 bases, with 19 bases left in between. The germline V gene has CDR1 LNHDA and CDR2 SQIVND (reference sequence). CDR3 nucleotides: TGTGCCAGTAGTATGGAGAGGCGGGAAAGAGGGAATGAGCAGTTCTTC. It encodes CASSMERRERGNEQFF.

CDR3 in DNA: TGTGCCAGCAGTTTAAACAGGGGGTCCCCTAACTATGGCTACACCTTC. Amino acids: CASSLNRGSPNYGYTF. The V and J genes are TRBV27 and TRBJ1-2; 8 nucleotides align to TRBD1. Germline CDR1 is MNHEY and CDR2 is SMNVEV (reference sequence). With V trimmed by 2 bases and J by 0 bases, 5 bases remained unmatched. This CDR3 has 16 amino acids.

The chain has TRBV5-1 and TRBJ1-1; tentatively, D is TRBD1 (6 bases). V lost 2 bases to trimming and J lost 5 bases, with 16 bases between them. Germline V gives CDR1 SGHRS, CDR2 YFSETQ. This CDR3 comprises 15 residues. For the CDR3, the DNA is TGCGCCAGCAGCTTAAGGGATTTAAGGGGGACTGAAGCTTTCTTT. This sequence encodes CASSLRDLRGTEAFF.

The chain joins TRBV7-6 to TRBJ2-7, with 8 bases that match TRBD1. This CDR3 region has 17 residues. Per the germline V gene, CDR1 is SGHVS and CDR2 is FNYEAQ. V shed 1 base, J shed 4 bases, and the junction held 12 bases outside the gene matches. CDR3 in amino acids: CASSLDFKGTGRYEQYF. DNA of the CDR3: TGTGCCAGCAGCTTAGATTTCAAGGGGACAGGACGTTACGAGCAGTACTTC.

This rearrangement joins TRBV14 to TRBJ2-7, with 8 nucleotides matching TRBD1. V dropped 2 bases and J dropped 9; count of bases not matched to a gene: 9. CDR1 is SGHDN and CDR2 is FVKESK in the germline V gene. The CDR3 runs 14 residues. CDR3 sequence reads: CASSQHRTGYGQYF. DNA for the CDR3: TGTGCCAGCAGCCAACACAGGACAGGGTATGGGCAGTACTTC.

The chain joins TRBV4-1 to TRBJ2-4, with D possibly being TRBD2 (6 bases). Germline V gene data show CDR1 as MGHRA and CDR2 as YSYEKL. The CDR3 runs 18 residues. V was pared by 4 bases and J by 3 bases, with 22 bases between. CDR3 amino acids: CASSPSEGRVIGKNIQYF. For the CDR3, the DNA is TGCGCCAGCAGCCCCTCGGAGGGGCGCGTAATAGGCAAAAACATTCAGTACTTC.

The V call is TRBV12-3 or TRBV12-4, the J call TRBJ1-4; the D is unclear. Trimming pared 6 bases from V and 5 bases from J, leaving 10 bases between. This CDR3 spans 13 amino acids. The CDR3 coding sequence is TGTGCCAGCAGGTGGGGAGGGAATGAAAAACTGTTTTTT. Protein sequence: CASRWGGNEKLFF.

The V and J genes are TRBV2 and TRBJ1-5; 7 nucleotides line up with TRBD1. J lost 2 bases, V lost 10 bases, and 8 bases had no gene match. CDR1 and CDR2 from the germline V gene are SNHLY and FYNNEI. The CDR3 runs to 14 residues. The CDR3 protein is CATKGAMGNQPQHF. The CDR3 DNA sequence: TGTGCCACCAAGGGGGCAATGGGCAATCAGCCCCAGCATTTT. Together with reference TRBV2 and TRBJ1-5, the CDR3 gives the full variable domain: EPEVTQTPSHQVTQMGQEVILRCVPISNHLYFYWYRQILGQKVEFLVSFYNNEISEKSEIFDDQFSVERPDGSNFTLKIRSTKLEDSAMYFCATKGAMGNQPQHFGDGTRLSIL.

The CDR3 DNA is TGCGCCAGCAGCTTGGAGGGCAACAGGGGGCATGGCTACACCTTC. It encodes CASSLEGNRGHGYTF. This chain uses TRBV5-1 with TRBJ1-2, with TRBD1 identical over 9 bases. CDR3 length: 15 residues. V lost 0 bases to trimming and J lost 6 bases; unmatched junction nucleotides: 6. CDR1 SGHRS and CDR2 YFSETQ come from the germline V gene. Variable domain in full (rest from reference TRBV5-1 and TRBJ1-2): KAGVTQTPRYLIKTRGQQVTLSCSPISGHRSVSWYQQTPGQGLQFLFEYFSETQRNKGNFPGRFSGRQFSNSRSEMNVSTLELGDSALYLCASSLEGNRGHGYTFGSGTRLTVV.

This clone appeared once. The chain uses TRBV7-9 and TRBJ1-1; D may be TRBD1 (6 bases). V lost 5 bases, J lost 0 bases, and 10 bases lay in between. The CDR3 has 14 residues. Per germline, CDR1 SEHNR and CDR2 FQNEAQ (reference sequence). CDR3 region: CASSLGQLNTEAFF. The CDR3 nucleotides read TGTGCCAGCAGCCTAGGACAGTTGAACACTGAAGCTTTCTTT.

The V call is TRBV5-4, the J call TRBJ2-5, with D unresolved. The CDR3 sequence is 13 residues long. Germline lookup yields CDR1 SGHNT and CDR2 YYREEE (reference sequence). The V end was cut by 4 bases, the J end by 3 bases, with 10 bases between. The CDR3 is CASSPRQEETQYF. CDR3 nucleotides: TGTGCCAGCAGCCCCAGGCAAGAAGAGACCCAGTACTTC.

The chain joins TRBV11-3 to TRBJ2-2, with 9 bases matching TRBD2. Germline V gene sequence: CDR1 SGHNT, CDR2 YENEEA. J was trimmed by 7 bases and V by 4 bases; bases with no gene match: 10. This CDR3 spans 16 amino acids. The CDR3, as DNA: TGTGCCAGCAGCTCTTCAAGCGGGAGGCTGGGCGGGGAGCTGTTTTTT. Translating it yields CASSSSSGRLGGELFF.

The chain links TRBV5-1 to TRBJ1-1, with 7 bases identical to TRBD1. Germline trimming cut 0 bases from V and 4 bases from J; bases unmatched to any gene: 3. This CDR3 has 14 residues. The germline V gene encodes CDR1 SGHRS and CDR2 YFSETQ. In DNA form, the CDR3 reads TGCGCCAGCAGCTTGGACAGGGGTGGCACTGAAGCTTTCTTT. This codes for CASSLDRGGTEAFF. Variable domain in full (rest from reference TRBV5-1 and TRBJ1-1): KAGVTQTPRYLIKTRGQQVTLSCSPISGHRSVSWYQQTPGQGLQFLFEYFSETQRNKGNFPGRFSGRQFSNSRSEMNVSTLELGDSALYLCASSLDRGGTEAFFGQGTRLTVV.

The DNA for the CDR3 is TGTGCCAGTAGTGGAAGGGGGCTGGCGAACACCGGGGAGCTGTTTTTT. Translation: CASSGRGLANTGELFF. V is TRBV19 and J is TRBJ2-2; 7 nucleotides match TRBD1. The germline CDR1 and CDR2 sequences are LNHDA and SQIVND (reference sequence). The ends lost 5 bases at V and 0 bases at J; junction bases unmatched: 6. CDR3 length equals 16 residues.

The V gene is TRBV10-1, the J gene TRBJ2-5; TRBD1 aligns across 8 bases. The trim removed 3 bases at V and 0 bases at J, leaving 9 bases unmatched. Germline V gives CDR1 WNHNN, CDR2 SYGVQD (reference sequence). The CDR3 runs to 17 residues. As DNA, the CDR3 is TGCGCCAGCAGTGATCGAGGGACAGGATCGTACCAAGAGACCCAGTACTTC. As protein: CASSDRGTGSYQETQYF.

The chain couples TRBV6-5 to TRBJ1-1; 7 bases agree with TRBD1. V lost 8 bases to trimming and J lost 2 bases; unmatched junction nucleotides: 8. The germline V gene encodes CDR1 MNHEY and CDR2 SVGAGI. The CDR3 has 14 residues. The CDR3 bases are TGTGCCAGCGGATCCAGGGGGTTCAACACTGAAGCTTTCTTT. This gives the protein CASGSRGFNTEAFF.

The chain recombines TRBV24-1 with TRBJ1-2, with a weak D call TRBD1 (5 bases). Germline V lookup: CDR1 KGHDR, CDR2 SFDVKD. V dropped 3 bases and J dropped 8 bases, with 9 bases sitting between them. The CDR3 covers 12 residues. CDR3: CATSDLGGGYTF. The CDR3 bases are TGTGCCACCAGTGATCTCGGGGGGGGCTACACCTTC.

The chain links TRBV20-1 to TRBJ2-5; no firm D call. The CDR3 loop spans 10 amino acids. Trimming removed 0 bases from V and 7 bases from J, with 3 bases in between. Germline-derived CDR1 and CDR2 are DFQATT and SNEGSKA (reference sequence). The chain's CDR3 is CSARDRTQYF. The CDR3 nucleotides read TGCAGTGCTAGAGATCGGACCCAGTACTTC.

V and J are TRBV7-9 and TRBJ2-7, with TRBD1 as a possible D gene (6 bases). The CDR3 length is 13 residues. Trimming shortened V by 4 bases and J by 3 bases, and 10 bases separated the two germline ends. CDR1 is SEHNR and CDR2 is FQNEAQ in the germline V gene (reference sequence). CDR3 coding DNA: TGTGCCAGCAGCTGGACAGAGGGCTACGAGCAGTACTTC. It translates to CASSWTEGYEQYF.

The chain recombines TRBV7-9 with TRBJ1-2; D gene unclear. The V and J ends lost 0 bases and 5 bases respectively, with 16 bases between them. Germline-derived CDR1 and CDR2 are SEHNR and FQNEAQ (reference sequence). This CDR3 contains 16 residues. CDR3 bases: TGTGCCAGCAGCTTAGCACTTGAGGAGGCCTTATATGGCTACACCTTC. Protein product: CASSLALEEALYGYTF.

This chain uses TRBV27 with TRBJ2-7; no clear D. Trimming removed 3 bases at V and 2 bases at J, with 11 bases between. This CDR3 contains 14 residues. Germline V lookup: CDR1 MNHEY, CDR2 SMNVEV (reference sequence). The CDR3 region has the DNA TGTGCCAGCAGTTTTCCGAGAGAACCCTACGAGCAGTACTTC. It translates to CASSFPREPYEQYF.

The J gene is TRBJ1-6, the V gene TRBV3-1 (or the pseudogene TRBV3-2), with 9 bases identical to TRBD1. This CDR3 is 14 amino acids long. The trim removed 4 bases at V and 7 bases at J, leaving 2 bases unmatched. Germline loops: CDR1 LGHDT, CDR2 YNNKEL (reference sequence). The CDR3 region is CASSPGQGNSPLHF. CDR3 nucleotides: TGTGCCAGCAGCCCGGGACAGGGAAATTCACCCCTCCACTTT.

The chain couples TRBV7-9 to TRBJ2-3; D is perhaps TRBD2 (5 bases). This CDR3 region has 16 residues. Trimming stripped 4 bases from V and 2 bases from J, with 16 bases between. The V gene's germline CDR1 is SEHNR and CDR2 FQNEAQ (reference sequence). Here the CDR3 DNA reads TGTGCCAGCAGCTCACTAAAGCGGAGCTCCACAGATACGCAGTATTTT. Translation gives CASSSLKRSSTDTQYF.

The chain couples TRBV19 to TRBJ1-2; D not certain. The CDR3 extends over 14 amino acids. The V gene's germline CDR1 is LNHDA and CDR2 SQIVND (reference sequence). The V and J ends lost 1 base and 6 bases respectively, with 12 bases between them. The CDR3 is CASSIAGTADGYTF. The CDR3 coding sequence is TGTGCCAGTAGTATAGCGGGAACCGCAGATGGCTACACCTTC.

V is TRBV2 and J is TRBJ2-6; D unclear. This CDR3 spans 16 amino acids. Germline values: CDR1 SNHLY, CDR2 FYNNEI. V gave up 3 bases and J gave up 10 bases, with 19 bases separating them. The CDR3 reads CASSEAAAGLGNVLTF. CDR3 nucleotide sequence: TGTGCCAGCAGTGAGGCGGCTGCTGGGTTAGGAAACGTCCTGACTTTC.